These 13 T cell receptor beta chains share one sample of origin, sequenced in a study of shared clonotypes between healthy human individuals. Using immunoSEQ multiplex PCR, the repertoire was profiled, and TCRdb retains in-frame clones only, with some absent. The top ten hold 0.95% to 1.5% of the sample, which has about 1,800,000 clones, just under 95% seen once. The naive CD8 subset, CD45RO-negative cells positively selected for CCR7, excluded terminally differentiated effector memory CD45RA+ cells. Sequencing input: naive CD8+ T cells sorted from blood. The receptors stem from a young man in good health.

This rearrangement joins TRBV4-3 to TRBJ2-1; D not resolved. Trimming left V 4 bases short and J 3 bases short, with 7 bases between. There are 13 residues in the CDR3. Per the germline V gene, CDR1 is LGHNA and CDR2 is YSLEER. The CDR3 spells CASSPGLYNEQFF. Written as DNA, the CDR3 is TGCGCCAGCAGCCCGGGTCTCTACAATGAGCAGTTCTTC.

This clone was seen only once. The V gene is TRBV30, the J gene TRBJ1-3; D is unclear. CDR3 length: 16 amino acids. Germline CDR1 is GTSNPN and CDR2 is SVGIG (reference sequence). V shed 0 bases and J shed 1 base, with 13 bases lying between them. CDR3 protein: CAWSVASGLSGNTIYF. The CDR3, as DNA: TGTGCCTGGAGTGTAGCTTCGGGTTTATCTGGAAACACCATATATTTT.

The chain joins TRBV7-9 to TRBJ1-6; tentative D call: TRBD1 (5 bases). V was clipped by 5 bases and J by 11 bases, with 16 bases between them. CDR1 is SEHNR, CDR2 FQNEAQ, per germline (reference sequence). The CDR3 length is 14 residues. The CDR3 nucleotides read TGTGCCAGCAGCCCCCATTCTACGGGGGCACCCCTCCACTTT. This sequence encodes CASSPHSTGAPLHF.

The rearrangement links TRBV5-1 to TRBJ2-7; D call uncertain. Trimming took 8 bases from V and 0 from J, leaving 9 bases between them. The CDR3 is made up of 12 amino acids. Per the germline V gene, CDR1 is SGHRS and CDR2 is YFSETQ. CDR3 coding DNA: TGCGCCAGTCGGACGCTCTCCTACGAGCAGTACTTC. It encodes CASRTLSYEQYF.

The chain uses TRBV14 and TRBJ2-7, with unresolved D. Germline loops: CDR1 SGHDN, CDR2 FVKESK. The CDR3 is made up of 15 amino acids. Trimming stripped 2 bases from V and 1 base from J, with 12 bases between. DNA of the CDR3: TGTGCCAGCAGCCAAATTCCGGCGCGGTCCTACGAGCAGTACTTC. This codes for CASSQIPARSYEQYF.

The chain recombines TRBV6-5 with TRBJ2-5, with D perhaps assigned TRBD1 or TRBD2 (5 bases each). The CDR3 length is 14 residues. Trimming stripped 6 bases from V and 5 bases from J, with 16 bases between. Germline lookup yields CDR1 MNHEY and CDR2 SVGAGI. The CDR3 nucleotides are TGTGCCAGCAGCCGGGACGGAGTGTGGGAGACCCAGTACTTC. Its protein product is CASSRDGVWETQYF.

J is TRBJ1-3 and V is TRBV27; tentatively, D is TRBD1 (5 bases). The V end lost 8 bases, the J end lost 8 bases, and 19 bases lay between the germline ends. Germline loops: CDR1 MNHEY, CDR2 SMNVEV (reference sequence). This CDR3 comprises 14 residues. The CDR3 reads CASSNMGSGDTIYF. In DNA form, the CDR3 reads TGTGCCAGCTCCAATATGGGCTCGGGGGACACCATATATTTT.

The CDR3 DNA reads TGTGCCAGCAGTGAATTGAGGGACAGGGACGATTACGAGCAGTACTTC. The encoded protein is CASSELRDRDDYEQYF. The gene calls are TRBV25-1 and TRBJ2-7; 9 nucleotides match TRBD1. The CDR3 has 16 residues. Trimming cost V 1 base and J 4 bases; bases outside gene matches: 8. CDR1 and CDR2 (germline): MGHDK, SYGVNS.

The V call is TRBV6-5, the J call TRBJ2-7; D ambiguous. V lost 6 bases to trimming and J lost 5 bases, with 20 bases between them. CDR1 is MNHEY and CDR2 is SVGAGI in the germline V gene. The CDR3 has 15 residues. The CDR3 region is CASRSNRRNPNEQYF. Written as DNA, the CDR3 is TGTGCCAGCAGGAGTAACCGTAGGAACCCTAACGAGCAGTACTTC.

V is TRBV28 and J is TRBJ2-5; D possibly corresponds to TRBD1 (6 bases). CDR1 and CDR2 (germline): MDHEN, SYDVKM. The CDR3 runs 15 residues. Trimming removed 3 bases from V and 3 bases from J, with 14 bases in between. DNA for the CDR3: TGTGCCAGCAGTTTCCTCCAGGGGATAGAAGAGACCCAGTACTTC. Its translation: CASSFLQGIEETQYF.

The chain recombines TRBV30 with TRBJ2-7; a possible D gene is TRBD2 (6 bases). The germline gives CDR1 GTSNPN, CDR2 SVGIG (reference sequence). The V and J ends lost 5 bases and 0 bases respectively, with 17 bases between them. The CDR3 runs 15 residues. This chain's CDR3 is CAWGLGLGGSYEQYF. DNA for the CDR3: TGTGCCTGGGGACTTGGGCTGGGGGGCTCCTACGAGCAGTACTTC.

V is TRBV10-3 and J is TRBJ1-6, with D unresolved. The germline CDR1 and CDR2 sequences are ENHRY and SYGVKD. CDR3 size: 17 residues. V gave up 0 bases and J gave up 0 bases, with 9 bases separating them. CDR3 amino acids: CAISESQTSSYNSPLHF. In nucleotides, the CDR3 is TGTGCCATCAGTGAGTCACAGACGAGCTCCTATAATTCACCCCTCCACTTT.

The CDR3 region is CASSSSGTRWETQYF. CDR3 bases: TGTGCCAGCAGTTCCTCCGGGACACGTTGGGAGACCCAGTACTTC. V gene TRBV27 combines with J gene TRBJ2-5; possible D gene TRBD1, 6 bases. The CDR3 runs to 15 residues. Germline V gene data show CDR1 as MNHEY and CDR2 as SMNVEV (reference sequence). Between the trimmed V and J ends, which lost 4 bases and 5 bases, there was a span of 17 bases.